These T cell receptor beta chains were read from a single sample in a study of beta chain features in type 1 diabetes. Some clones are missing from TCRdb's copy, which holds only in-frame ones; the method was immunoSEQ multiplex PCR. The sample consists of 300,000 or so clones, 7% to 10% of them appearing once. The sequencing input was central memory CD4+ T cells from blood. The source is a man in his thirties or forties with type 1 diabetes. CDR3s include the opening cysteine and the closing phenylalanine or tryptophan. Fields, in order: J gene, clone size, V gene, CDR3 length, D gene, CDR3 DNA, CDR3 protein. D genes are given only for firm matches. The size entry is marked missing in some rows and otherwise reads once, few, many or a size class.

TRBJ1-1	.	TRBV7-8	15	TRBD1	TGTGCCAGCAGCTTCCGGGGACAGATGAACACTGAAGCTTTCTTT	CASSFRGQMNTEAFF
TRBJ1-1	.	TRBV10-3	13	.	TGTGCCATCAGTGAGTCTCAGAACACTGAAGCTTTCTTT	CAISESQNTEAFF
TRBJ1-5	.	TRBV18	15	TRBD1	TGTGCCAGCTCACCACAGGGACAGGGGAATCAGCCCCAGCATTTT	CASSPQGQGNQPQHF
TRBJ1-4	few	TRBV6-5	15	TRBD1	TGTGCCAGCAGTTACCGGGACAGAGTTAATGAAAAACTGTTTTTT	CASSYRDRVNEKLFF
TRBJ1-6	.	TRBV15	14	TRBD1	TGTGCCACCAGCAGAGGGACAGGGAATTCACCCCTCCACTTT	CATSRGTGNSPLHF
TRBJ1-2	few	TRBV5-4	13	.	TGTGCCAGCAGCCCGGACAGCAACTATGGCTACACCTTC	CASSPDSNYGYTF
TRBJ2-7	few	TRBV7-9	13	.	TGTGCCAGCAGCTTACGCCCTGGCTACGAGCAGTACTTC	CASSLRPGYEQYF
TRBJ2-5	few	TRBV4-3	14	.	TGCGCCAGCAGCCGCGAACAGGGGAGGGAGACCCAGTACTTC	CASSREQGRETQYF
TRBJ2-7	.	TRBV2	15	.	TGTGCCTCATGTCGGGACATAGAAGTTGACTACGAGCAGTACTTC	CASCRDIEVDYEQYF
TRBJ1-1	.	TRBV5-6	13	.	TGTGCCAGCAGCTTGGAGGCCGGCCTTGAAGCTTTCTTT	CASSLEAGLEAFF
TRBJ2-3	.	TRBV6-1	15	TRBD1	TGTGCCAGCAGTGAACAAGGGGACAGGGCAGATACGCAGTATTTT	CASSEQGDRADTQYF
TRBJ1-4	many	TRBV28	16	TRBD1	TGTGCCAGCAGTCCATTCGGACAGGGGGATGGTGAAAAACTGTTTTTT	CASSPFGQGDGEKLFF
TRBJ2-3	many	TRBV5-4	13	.	TGTGCCAGCAGCCGTAGTCCGGCAGATACGCAGTATTTT	CASSRSPADTQYF
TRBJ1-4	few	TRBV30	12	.	TGTGCCTGGAGTGTAGGAACAGAGAGACTGTTTTTT	CAWSVGTERLFF
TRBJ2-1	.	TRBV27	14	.	TGTGCCAGCAGCTTCTCCGGACTCTTCAATGAGCAGTTCTTC	CASSFSGLFNEQFF
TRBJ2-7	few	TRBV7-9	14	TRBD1	TGTGCCAGCGAGATCGGGACAGGGGTGTACGAGCAGTACTTC	CASEIGTGVYEQYF
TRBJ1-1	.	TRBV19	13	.	TGTGCCAGTAGTATCCAGGAGAACACTGAAGCTTTCTTT	CASSIQENTEAFF
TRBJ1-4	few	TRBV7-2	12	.	TGTGCCAGCAGCTTGGGCCTGTCCCAACTGTTTTTT	CASSLGLSQLFF
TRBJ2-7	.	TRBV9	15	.	TGTGCCAGCAGCGTAGGGCAAGCGGCCTCCTACGAGCAGTACTTC	CASSVGQAASYEQYF
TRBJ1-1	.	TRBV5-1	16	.	TGCGCCAGCAGCTCAGGTTCAGGGGCCTATTTCCCCGAAGCTTTCTTT	CASSSGSGAYFPEAFF
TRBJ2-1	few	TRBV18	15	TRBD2	TGTGCCAGCTCACCTGGGACTAACTCCTACAATGAGCAGTTCTTC	CASSPGTNSYNEQFF
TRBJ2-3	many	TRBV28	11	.	TGTGCCAGCAGTCAAGGAGATACGCAGTATTTT	CASSQGDTQYF
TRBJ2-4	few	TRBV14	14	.	TGTGCCAGCAGCCAAGTGGGCGTCGATAACATTCAGTACTTC	CASSQVGVDNIQYF
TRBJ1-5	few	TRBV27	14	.	TGTGCCAGCAGTATCCGGGACAGCAATCAGCCCCAGCATTTT	CASSIRDSNQPQHF
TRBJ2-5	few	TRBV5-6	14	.	TGTGCCAGCAGCTTGGTGGGGACCGGAGATACCCAGTACTTC	CASSLVGTGDTQYF
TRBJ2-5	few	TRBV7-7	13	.	TGTGCCAGCAGTTATCAGACAGGTTCGACCCAGTACTTC	CASSYQTGSTQYF
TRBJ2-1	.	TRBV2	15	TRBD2	TGTGCCAGCAGGGTCGGGACTAGCGAATACAATGAGCAGTTCTTC	CASRVGTSEYNEQFF
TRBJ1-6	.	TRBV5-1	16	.	TGCGCCAGCAGCTTGGGATCCGTCAGGAATAATTCACCCCTCCACTTT	CASSLGSVRNNSPLHF
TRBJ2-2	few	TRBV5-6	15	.	TGTGCCAGCAGCCCTCCGGGAGAATCGGCCGGGGAGCTGTTTTTT	CASSPPGESAGELFF
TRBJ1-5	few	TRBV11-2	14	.	TGTGCCAGCAGCTTAGATGGTGGGGCCCAGCCCCAGCATTTT	CASSLDGGAQPQHF
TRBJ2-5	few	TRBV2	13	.	TGTGCCAGCAGTGAATGGGAGGAAGAGACCCAGTACTTC	CASSEWEEETQYF
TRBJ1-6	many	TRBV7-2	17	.	TGTGCCAGCAGCCCGGACAGCCTTAGCTCCTATAATTCACCCCTCCACTTT	CASSPDSLSSYNSPLHF
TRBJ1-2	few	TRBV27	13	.	TGTGCCAGCAGTCTGACACGACAAAATGGCTACACCTTC	CASSLTRQNGYTF
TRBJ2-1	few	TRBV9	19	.	TGTGCCAGCAGTCAGGGTTTGGGCCGGATAATACTAGCCTACAATGAGCAGTTCTTC	CASSQGLGRIILAYNEQFF
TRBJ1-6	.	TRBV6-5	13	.	TGTGCCAGCAGGGACGGCCGGAATTCACCCCTCCACTTT	CASRDGRNSPLHF
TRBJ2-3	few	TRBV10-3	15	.	TGTGCCATCATGAGGGCTAGCGAGGGCACAGATACGCAGTATTTT	CAIMRASEGTDTQYF
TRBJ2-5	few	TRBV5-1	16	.	TGCGCCAGCAGCCCCGGGACTGGAGCCATTCAAGAGACCCAGTACTTC	CASSPGTGAIQETQYF
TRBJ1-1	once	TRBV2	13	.	TGTGCCAGCAGTGATACCGAGGACACTGAAGCTTTCTTT	CASSDTEDTEAFF
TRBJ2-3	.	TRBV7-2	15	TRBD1	TGTGCCAGCAGCTTAGACAGGGGCGGCACAGATACGCAGTATTTT	CASSLDRGGTDTQYF
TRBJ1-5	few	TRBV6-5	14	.	TGTGCCAGCTCACCAGGGCATAACAATCAGCCCCAGCATTTT	CASSPGHNNQPQHF
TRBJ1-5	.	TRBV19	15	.	TGTGCCAGTAGGCCTAATGACAGATCAGATCAGCCCCAGCATTTT	CASRPNDRSDQPQHF
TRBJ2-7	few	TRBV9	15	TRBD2	TGTGCCAGCAGCGCTAGCGGGGGGAGCTCCTACGAGCAGTACTTC	CASSASGGSSYEQYF
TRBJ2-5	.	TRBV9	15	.	TGTGCCAGCAGCGTGGGTAGCGGAAATCAAGAGACCCAGTACTTC	CASSVGSGNQETQYF
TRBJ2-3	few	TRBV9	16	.	TGTGCCAGCAGCGTAGAATCGGGCTCTGGCACAGATACGCAGTATTTT	CASSVESGSGTDTQYF
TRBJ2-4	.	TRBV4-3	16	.	TGCGCCAGCAGCCAAGATCCCTCGGGGAACAAAAACATTCAGTACTTC	CASSQDPSGNKNIQYF
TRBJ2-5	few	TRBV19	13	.	TGTGCCAGTAGTATAGCCAGGCAAGAGACCCAGTACTTC	CASSIARQETQYF
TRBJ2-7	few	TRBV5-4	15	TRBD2	TGTGCCAGCAGCCCGACCGGGACTAGCGGGGGACCTTTGGACTTC	CASSPTGTSGGPLDF
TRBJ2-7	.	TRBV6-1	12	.	TGTGCCAGCAGTGAACTTCTTTACGAGCAGTACTTC	CASSELLYEQYF
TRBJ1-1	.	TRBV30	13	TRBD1	TGTGCCTGGGGGAGACAGGGTGGTTCTGAAGCTTTCTTT	CAWGRQGGSEAFF
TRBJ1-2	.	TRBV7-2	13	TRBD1	TGTGCCAGCAGTGACAGGGTTAACTATGGCTACACCTTC	CASSDRVNYGYTF
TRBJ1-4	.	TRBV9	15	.	TGTGCCAGCAGCCTCAGTCGGGACTGGGAAGAAAAACTGTTTTTT	CASSLSRDWEEKLFF
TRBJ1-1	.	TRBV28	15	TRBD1	TGTGCCAGCAGTTCGTCGGGACAGCTAAACACTGAAGCTTTCTTT	CASSSSGQLNTEAFF
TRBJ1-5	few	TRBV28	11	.	TGTGCCAGCAGTTACAATCAGCCCCAGCATTTT	CASSYNQPQHF
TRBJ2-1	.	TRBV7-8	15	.	TGTGCCAGCAGCTTAGCGGGGCCCTCCTACAATGAGCAGTTCTTC	CASSLAGPSYNEQFF